The rows below give T cell receptor beta chains drawn from one sample of a study of response to subunit inactivated influenza vaccine. MiXCR, applied by TCRdb to the RT-PCR reads, yields one record per CDR3 protein. The table shows more than 450,000 distinct CDR3 sequences, with approximately 7.1% occurring only once. Sequencing was performed on PBMCs from blood, taken about 24 months after vaccination. All receptors come from a man aged 45 to 75 who received an inactivated influenza vaccine. CDR3s include the opening cysteine and the closing phenylalanine or tryptophan. The order of the fields is clone size, V gene, D gene, J gene, CDR3 protein, CDR3 DNA. D genes are given only for firm matches. Only some rows state a clone size, as once, few, many or a class for expanded clones.

clone size: NA; V gene: TRBV15; D gene: NA; J gene: TRBJ2-2; CDR3 protein: CATSQGNTGELFF; CDR3 DNA: TGTGCCACCAGCCAGGGGAACACCGGGGAGCTGTTTTTT
clone size: NA; V gene: TRBV27; D gene: TRBD2; J gene: TRBJ2-5; CDR3 protein: CASSSLAGDGLETQYF; CDR3 DNA: TGTGCCAGCAGTTCTCTAGCGGGGGATGGGTTAGAGACCCAGTACTTC
clone size: NA; V gene: TRBV6-5; D gene: NA; J gene: TRBJ2-7; CDR3 protein: CASSYFHGEAYEQYF; CDR3 DNA: TGTGCCAGCAGTTATTTCCACGGGGAAGCCTACGAGCAGTACTTC
clone size: few; V gene: TRBV7-9; D gene: TRBD1; J gene: TRBJ2-3; CDR3 protein: CASAPGQGLRRDTQYF; CDR3 DNA: TGTGCCAGCGCCCCGGGACAGGGCTTGAGACGGGATACGCAGTATTTT
clone size: few; V gene: TRBV2; D gene: NA; J gene: TRBJ2-6; CDR3 protein: CASSEIGTGANVLTF; CDR3 DNA: TGTGCCAGCAGTGAAATAGGGACTGGGGCCAACGTCCTGACTTTC
clone size: many; V gene: TRBV7-9; D gene: TRBD1; J gene: TRBJ2-3; CDR3 protein: CASSLAGGWDTQYF; CDR3 DNA: TGTGCCAGCAGCTTAGCAGGGGGCTGGGATACGCAGTATTTT
clone size: NA; V gene: TRBV20-1; D gene: TRBD2; J gene: TRBJ2-7; CDR3 protein: CSASGGPLVGEQYF; CDR3 DNA: TGCAGTGCCTCGGGGGGGCCCCTAGTAGGAGAGCAGTACTTC
clone size: few; V gene: TRBV20-1; D gene: TRBD1; J gene: TRBJ1-1; CDR3 protein: CSARGTGLEAFF; CDR3 DNA: TGCAGTGCTAGAGGGACAGGGTTGGAAGCTTTCTTT
clone size: NA; V gene: TRBV27; D gene: TRBD1; J gene: TRBJ1-6; CDR3 protein: CASSFGTDNSPLHF; CDR3 DNA: TGTGCCAGCAGTTTTGGGACAGATAATTCACCCCTCCACTTT
clone size: many; V gene: TRBV12-3/TRBV12-4; D gene: TRBD1; J gene: TRBJ1-1; CDR3 protein: CASSPGTGGIEAFF; CDR3 DNA: TGTGCCAGCAGTCCCGGGACAGGGGGGATTGAAGCTTTCTTT
clone size: NA; V gene: TRBV12-3/TRBV12-4; D gene: TRBD2; J gene: TRBJ2-6; CDR3 protein: CASVMGGFGANVLTF; CDR3 DNA: TGTGCCAGCGTAATGGGGGGGTTTGGGGCCAACGTCCTGACTTTC
clone size: few; V gene: TRBV2; D gene: NA; J gene: TRBJ2-7; CDR3 protein: CASSEGWGAGFEQYF; CDR3 DNA: TGTGCCAGCAGTGAAGGATGGGGGGCCGGGTTCGAGCAGTACTTC
clone size: many; V gene: TRBV12-3/TRBV12-4; D gene: NA; J gene: TRBJ1-5; CDR3 protein: CASSYQGLGQPQHF; CDR3 DNA: TGTGCCAGCAGTTATCAGGGGCTTGGCCAGCCCCAGCATTTT
clone size: few; V gene: TRBV7-9; D gene: NA; J gene: TRBJ1-6; CDR3 protein: CASSLDVRANSPLHF; CDR3 DNA: TGTGCCAGCAGCTTAGATGTCCGGGCGAATTCACCCCTCCACTTT
clone size: NA; V gene: TRBV12-3/TRBV12-4; D gene: NA; J gene: TRBJ2-1; CDR3 protein: CASSPTGRSYNEQFF; CDR3 DNA: TGTGCCAGCAGCCCCACAGGCCGCTCCTACAATGAGCAGTTCTTC
clone size: NA; V gene: TRBV6-2/TRBV6-3; D gene: NA; J gene: TRBJ2-1; CDR3 protein: CASSGETGRMERYNEQFF; CDR3 DNA: TGTGCCAGCAGCGGGGAGACTGGACGGATGGAACGTTATAATGAGCAGTTCTTC
clone size: NA; V gene: TRBV7-2; D gene: NA; J gene: TRBJ2-3; CDR3 protein: CASSSYGTDTQYF; CDR3 DNA: TGTGCCAGCAGCTCCTACGGCACAGATACGCAGTATTTT
clone size: many; V gene: TRBV12-3/TRBV12-4; D gene: NA; J gene: TRBJ2-7; CDR3 protein: CASSLGGVSSYEQYF; CDR3 DNA: TGTGCCAGCAGTTTAGGGGGGGTAAGCTCCTACGAGCAGTACTTC
clone size: NA; V gene: TRBV20-1; D gene: TRBD1; J gene: TRBJ2-7; CDR3 protein: CSARVLGTGAYYEQYF; CDR3 DNA: TGCAGTGCTAGAGTCCTAGGGACAGGAGCATACTACGAGCAGTACTTC
clone size: few; V gene: TRBV20-1; D gene: NA; J gene: TRBJ2-4; CDR3 protein: CSAPPGDVSQGNIQYF; CDR3 DNA: TGCAGTGCTCCTCCCGGGGACGTTAGCCAAGGGAACATTCAGTACTTC
clone size: few; V gene: TRBV5-1; D gene: TRBD1; J gene: TRBJ1-6; CDR3 protein: CASSPLTGGGSPLHF; CDR3 DNA: TGCGCCAGCAGCCCGTTGACAGGGGGCGGATCACCCCTCCACTTT
clone size: many; V gene: TRBV15; D gene: NA; J gene: TRBJ2-3; CDR3 protein: CATSRAGSDTQYF; CDR3 DNA: TGTGCCACCAGCAGAGCTGGGTCGGATACGCAGTATTTT
clone size: many; V gene: TRBV20-1; D gene: TRBD2; J gene: TRBJ2-1; CDR3 protein: CSATTTSGVYNEQFF; CDR3 DNA: TGCAGTGCTACCACTACTAGCGGGGTTTACAATGAGCAGTTCTTC